This TCR beta chain was sequenced for a study of blood T cell repertoires in COVID-19 (dated by TCRdb to the early 2020s). For context, the study as a whole: Samples covering the acute and convalescent phases of COVID-19 were provided by collaborators in the United States, Italy and Spain. Where available, HLA class I and class II types were obtained from metadata supplied by the sample provider rather than from assay-based typing. Sample metadata almost always included a de-identified subject ID, COVID-19 status, age in years and sex. The dataset comprised deeply sampled blood TCRbeta repertoires from subjects exposed to, actively infected with, or recovered from COVID-19. The material from the prospective study consisted of cDNA or gDNA derived from T cells, B-cell-depleted T cells, or PBMCs. The repertoires were made available in a free public database intended to serve as a resource for research on the immune response to SARS-CoV-2. The samples were drawn from the first 160 participants of the ongoing ImmuneRACE study and from some 1,300 subjects provided by 6 global collaborators. On the study overall, not on this receptor specifically: The quantity of clinical and demographic metadata differed by source and by participant and was supplied without curation.

Participants in the prospective study were enrolled through a virtual design, were aged roughly 18 to 100 years, and lived in roughly 24 United States geographic areas. In the prospective study, participants were assigned to cohorts based on the clinical history participants reported in a screening survey and a study questionnaire. ImmuneRACE Cohort 3 recovered participants were defined by two consecutive negative NP/OP PCR tests, healthcare professional clearance, or symptom resolution. In the prospective study, mobile phlebotomists collected whole blood, serum and a nasopharyngeal or oropharyngeal swab from each participant. Participants in the prospective study had the option to provide additional blood draws and questionnaires over a roughly two-month period. Before DNA extraction, prospective study blood samples were shipped either frozen or at room temperature. TCRbeta CDR3 regions were amplified from genomic DNA using the immunoSEQ Assay, a bias-controlled multiplex PCR. Per the original workflow: Within the assay, amplification of reference gene primers was used to estimate how many nucleated cells each sample contained. Sequence reads were collapsed and filtered to measure the absolute abundance of every unique TCRbeta CDR3 rearrangement. For each sample, productive Simpson clonality was calculated as the square root of Simpson's diversity index across productive rearrangements. TCRdb obtained this table from immuneACCESS and retained in-frame rearrangements with V and J assigned. These tables miss some clones; where compared with another copy, unresolved V genes account for less than half of the shortfall, and the remainder is unexplained. D and trimming were read from the DNA, whereas the V and J calls and clone size are those reported in that table. The sample has around 300,000 clones on record, 88% of them singletons. Of the sample, around 5% falls within the top ten clones.

V has 7 bases trimmed and J has 2 bases trimmed; junction bases matching no gene number 7. The germline V gene gives CDR1 as SGHVS and CDR2 as FQNEAQ. From its cysteine to its phenylalanine, the CDR3 spans 14 amino acids. The DNA shown is the 42-base CDR3, in frame from base 1. As concerns this clone: Its antigen has not been determined. Per-base quality was not reported, and no clone a single base away is much larger than it.

Rearrangement joined TRBV7-8 to TRBJ1-2, and 7 bases in between align with TRBD1. This TCR came from a man younger than 45 who had recovered from COVID-19. Material for sequencing was PBMCs or T cells enriched from blood (not recorded which). In nucleotides, the sequence is TGTGCCAGCACAGGACAGGATGTGAACTATGGCTACACCTTC. This encodes CASTGQDVNYGYTF.